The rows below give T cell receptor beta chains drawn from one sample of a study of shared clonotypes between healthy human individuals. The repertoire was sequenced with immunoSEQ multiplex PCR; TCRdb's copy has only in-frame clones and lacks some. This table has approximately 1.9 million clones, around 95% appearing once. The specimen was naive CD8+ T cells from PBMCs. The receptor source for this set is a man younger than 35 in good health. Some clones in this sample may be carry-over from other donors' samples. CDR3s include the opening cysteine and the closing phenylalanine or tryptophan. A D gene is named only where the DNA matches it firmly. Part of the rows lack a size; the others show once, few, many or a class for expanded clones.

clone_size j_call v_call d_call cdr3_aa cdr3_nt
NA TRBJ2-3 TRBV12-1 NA CASSFDIFLAGGTDTQYF TGTGCCAGCAGCTTTGACATCTTCCTAGCGGGCGGCACAGATACGCAGTATTTT
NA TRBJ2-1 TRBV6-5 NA CASSYRGLYNEQFF TGTGCCAGCAGTTACCGAGGATTATACAATGAGCAGTTCTTC
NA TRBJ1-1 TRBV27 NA CASISRLETEAFF TGTGCCAGCATTTCGAGGTTGGAGACTGAAGCTTTCTTT
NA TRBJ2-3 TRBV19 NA CASSWGARTDTQYF TGTGCCAGTAGCTGGGGGGCTCGCACAGATACGCAGTATTTT
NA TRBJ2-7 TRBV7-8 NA CASSSEGFTYPSYEQYF TGTGCCAGCAGCTCGGAGGGGTTTACGTATCCTTCCTACGAGCAGTACTTC
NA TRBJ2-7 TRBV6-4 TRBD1 CAATRTGYYEQYF TGTGCCGCAACGCGGACAGGGTACTACGAGCAGTACTTC
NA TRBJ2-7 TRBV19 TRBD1 CASSPSDRGAYEQYF TGTGCCAGTAGTCCTTCGGACAGGGGGGCCTACGAGCAGTACTTC
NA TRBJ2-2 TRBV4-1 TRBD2 CASSPLRRGTGELFF TGCGCCAGCAGCCCCTTACGGCGGGGGACCGGGGAGCTGTTTTTT
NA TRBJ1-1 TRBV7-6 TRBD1 CASSLRGRTEAFF TGTGCCAGCAGCTTGAGGGGGCGGACTGAAGCTTTCTTT
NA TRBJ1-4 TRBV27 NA CASSLFAGRGEKLFF TGTGCCAGCAGTTTATTTGCGGGAAGGGGTGAAAAACTGTTTTTT
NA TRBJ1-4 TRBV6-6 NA CASSSSRGGIEKLFF TGTGCCAGCAGTTCCTCCAGGGGTGGGATTGAAAAACTGTTTTTT
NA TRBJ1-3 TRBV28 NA CASTGNTIYF TGTGCCAGCACGGGGAACACCATATATTTT
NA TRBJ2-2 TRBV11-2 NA CASSSNSGELFF TGTGCCAGCAGCTCGAACTCCGGGGAGCTGTTTTTT
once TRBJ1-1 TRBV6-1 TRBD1 CASSDGQVNTEAFF TGTGCCAGCAGTGACGGACAGGTGAACACTGAAGCTTTCTTT
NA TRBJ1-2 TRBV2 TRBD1 CASSELTGDGYTF TGTGCCAGCAGTGAGTTGACAGGGGACGGCTACACCTTC
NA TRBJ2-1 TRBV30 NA CAWSVGRGLDEQFF TGTGCCTGGAGTGTTGGCAGGGGCCTGGATGAGCAGTTCTTC
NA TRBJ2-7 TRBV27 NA CASSGGDEQYF TGTGCCAGCAGCGGGGGCGACGAGCAGTACTTC
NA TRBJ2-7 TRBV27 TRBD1 CASSTLGQVNEQYF TGTGCCAGCAGCACATTAGGACAGGTGAACGAGCAGTACTTC
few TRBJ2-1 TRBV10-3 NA CAITGQNNEQFF TGTGCCATCACCGGACAGAACAATGAGCAGTTCTTC
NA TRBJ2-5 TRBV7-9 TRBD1 CASSSRQGVETETQYF TGTGCCAGCAGCTCTCGACAGGGGGTCGAGACGGAGACCCAGTACTTC
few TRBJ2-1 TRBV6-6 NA CASRQNNEQFF TGTGCCAGCAGACAGAACAATGAGCAGTTCTTC
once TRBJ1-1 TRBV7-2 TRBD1 CASSSRQGGNTEAFF TGTGCCAGCAGCTCCCGACAGGGTGGGAACACTGAAGCTTTCTTT
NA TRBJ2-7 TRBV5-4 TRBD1 CASSLYRGFTYEQYF TGTGCCAGCAGTTTGTACAGGGGATTTACCTACGAGCAGTACTTC
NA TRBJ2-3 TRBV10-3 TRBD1 CAISESSGTDHTDTQYF TGTGCCATCAGTGAGTCCTCCGGGACAGATCACACAGATACGCAGTATTTT
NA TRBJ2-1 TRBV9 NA CASSVVGPGDNEQFF TGTGCCAGCAGCGTAGTTGGGCCGGGGGACAATGAGCAGTTCTTC
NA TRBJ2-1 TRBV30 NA CAWGLLNNEQFF TGTGCCTGGGGACTCCTGAACAATGAGCAGTTCTTC
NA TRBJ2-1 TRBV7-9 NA CASIPRTIYNEQFF TGTGCCAGCATCCCTAGGACTATCTACAATGAGCAGTTCTTC
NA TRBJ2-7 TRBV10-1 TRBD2 CASSNGLAGVREQYF TGCGCCAGCAGCAATGGACTAGCGGGAGTTCGCGAGCAGTACTTC
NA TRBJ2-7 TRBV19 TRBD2 CASSIGTSASYEQYF TGTGCCAGTAGTATTGGGACTAGCGCGTCCTACGAGCAGTACTTC
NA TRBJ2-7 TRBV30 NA CAWSPGGGPYEQYF TGTGCCTGGAGCCCTGGGGGGGGGCCATACGAGCAGTACTTC
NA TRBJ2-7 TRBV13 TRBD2 CASSSGLAGVVEQYF TGTGCCAGCAGCTCGGGACTAGCGGGAGTGGTCGAGCAGTACTTC
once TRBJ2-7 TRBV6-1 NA CASSEAPRDEQYF TGTGCCAGCAGTGAAGCGCCAAGAGACGAGCAGTACTTC
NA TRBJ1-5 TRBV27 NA CASSFWRQGANQPQHF TGTGCCAGCAGTTTTTGGCGCCAAGGGGCCAATCAGCCCCAGCATTTT
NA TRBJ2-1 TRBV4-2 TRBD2 CASSPEREADNEQFF TGTGCCAGCAGCCCCGAGCGGGAGGCAGACAATGAGCAGTTCTTC
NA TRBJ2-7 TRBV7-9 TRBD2 CASSPLESGREGSWEQYF TGTGCCAGCAGCCCTTTAGAGTCCGGGCGGGAGGGATCCTGGGAGCAGTACTTC
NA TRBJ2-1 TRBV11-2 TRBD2 CASSLEGKLAVYNEQFF TGTGCCAGCAGCTTAGAAGGGAAACTAGCGGTGTACAATGAGCAGTTCTTC
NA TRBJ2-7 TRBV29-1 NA CSVDNAYEQYF TGCAGCGTTGACAACGCCTACGAGCAGTACTTC
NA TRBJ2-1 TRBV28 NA CASSSDGSYNEQFF TGTGCCAGCAGTTCGGACGGTTCCTACAATGAGCAGTTCTTC
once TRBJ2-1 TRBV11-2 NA CASSLILEQFF TGTGCCAGCAGCCTTATACTTGAGCAGTTCTTC
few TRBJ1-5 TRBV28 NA CASSLGGTGQPQHF TGTGCCAGCAGTTTAGGGGGTACCGGGCAGCCCCAGCATTTT
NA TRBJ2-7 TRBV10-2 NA CASSESGASYEQYF TGCGCCAGCAGTGAGTCCGGGGCTAGCTACGAGCAGTACTTC
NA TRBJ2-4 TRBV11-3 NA CASSLSPNGNIQYF TGTGCCAGCAGCTTATCCCCGAACGGAAACATTCAGTACTTC
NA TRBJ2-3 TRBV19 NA CASSIDPPSFGTDTQYF TGTGCCAGTAGTATAGATCCCCCTAGTTTCGGCACAGATACGCAGTATTTT
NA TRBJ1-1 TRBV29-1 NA CSVVRQNTEAFF TGCAGCGTGGTCAGGCAGAACACTGAAGCTTTCTTT